This T cell receptor (beta chain) came from a study of identical twins. General observations from the study: Modelling approaches yielded underestimates of out-of-frame TCR alpha sharing between monozygotic twins. Reduced insertions were recorded for abundant cord blood beta clonotypes, with no such pattern in memory repertoires.

V was cut by 0 bases and J by 0 bases, with 16 bases left in between. CDR1 is SGHDN, CDR2 FVKESK, per germline. The length of the CDR3 is 18 residues. Everyone who donated was a healthy Caucasian. Addition of a universal primer site occurred through template switching, and cDNA carried unique molecular identifiers. TCRdb ran MiXCR on the 5' RACE reads and lists one entry per CDR3 protein. The repertoire consists of fewer than 250,000 distinct CDR3 sequences, with 7% to 8.5% occurring once and the leading ten covering under 6.5%. This clonotype was seen at least ten times. The antigen remains unidentified. The same data also contributed to another study, on yellow fever vaccine responses in identical twins.

The source of this sequence is a woman under 30 in good health. The chain uses TRBV14 and TRBJ2-3; D not resolved. Sequencing input: CD8+ T cells sorted from blood. CDR3 region: CASSQDLSVHGSTDTQYF. The CDR3 DNA is TGTGCCAGCAGCCAAGATCTAAGCGTTCATGGGAGCACAGATACGCAGTATTTT.